The clone carrying this T cell receptor beta chain has just a few counts. This record comes from a study of T cell repertoires in cytomegalovirus infection. Each CDR3 protein is one row after TCRdb ran MiXCR on the reads. The sample has 290,000 or so distinct CDR3 sequences; under 30% are singletons. The CDR3 sequence is 16 residues long. Germline CDR1 is MNHNS and CDR2 is SASEGT. V was trimmed by 8 bases and J by 1 base, leaving 18 bases between them. Sample: PBMCs. This sequence originates from a human donor in good health (CMV status not recorded). Some clones in this sample may be carry-over from other donors' samples. The V call is TRBV6-1, the J call TRBJ1-5; the D gene is possibly TRBD1 (5 bases). The CDR3 DNA reads as TGTGCCAGCGTCCTAAGGGGATTTTTAAGCAATCAGCCCCAGCATTTT. Translating it yields CASVLRGFLSNQPQHF.